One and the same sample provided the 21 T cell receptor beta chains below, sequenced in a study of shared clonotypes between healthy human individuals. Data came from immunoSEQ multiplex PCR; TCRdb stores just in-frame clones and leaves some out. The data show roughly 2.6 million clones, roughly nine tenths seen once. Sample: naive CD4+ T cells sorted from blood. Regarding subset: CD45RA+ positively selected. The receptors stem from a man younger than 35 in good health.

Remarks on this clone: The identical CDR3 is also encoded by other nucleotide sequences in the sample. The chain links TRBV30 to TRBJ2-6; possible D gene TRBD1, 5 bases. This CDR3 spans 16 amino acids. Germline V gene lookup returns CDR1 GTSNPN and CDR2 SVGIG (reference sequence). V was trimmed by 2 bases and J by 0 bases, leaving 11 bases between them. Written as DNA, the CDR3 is TGTGCCTGGAGTCTAGGGGTCCTCTCTGGGGCCAACGTCCTGACTTTC. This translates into CAWSLGVLSGANVLTF.

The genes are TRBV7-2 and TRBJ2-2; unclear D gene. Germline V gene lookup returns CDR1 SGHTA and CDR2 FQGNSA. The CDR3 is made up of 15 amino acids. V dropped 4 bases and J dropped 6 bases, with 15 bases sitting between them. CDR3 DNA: TGTGCCAGCAGCTCACGACATGTCTTTTCCGGGGAGCTGTTTTTT. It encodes CASSSRHVFSGELFF.

CDR3 bases: TGTGCCAGCATGTCTGACGCCGCCAGGGGCAATCAGCCCCAGCATTTT. As protein: CASMSDAARGNQPQHF. The V call is TRBV27, the J call TRBJ1-5; D might be TRBD1 (5 bases). Trimming took off 7 bases at V and 2 bases at J, with 18 bases between the two ends. The CDR3 runs to 16 residues. Germline loops: CDR1 MNHEY, CDR2 SMNVEV (reference sequence).

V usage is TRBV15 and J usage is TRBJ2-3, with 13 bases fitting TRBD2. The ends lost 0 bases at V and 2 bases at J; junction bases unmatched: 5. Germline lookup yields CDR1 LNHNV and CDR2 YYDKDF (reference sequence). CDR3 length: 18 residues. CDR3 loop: CATSREGLAGRNTDTQYF. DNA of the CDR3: TGTGCCACCAGCAGAGAGGGACTAGCGGGACGAAACACAGATACGCAGTATTTT. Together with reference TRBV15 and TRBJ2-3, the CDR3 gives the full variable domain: DAMVIQNPRYQVTQFGKPVTLSCSQTLNHNVMYWYQQKSSQAPKLLFHYYDKDFNNEADTPDNFQSRRPNTSFCFLDIRSPGLGDTAMYLCATSREGLAGRNTDTQYFGPGTRLTVL.

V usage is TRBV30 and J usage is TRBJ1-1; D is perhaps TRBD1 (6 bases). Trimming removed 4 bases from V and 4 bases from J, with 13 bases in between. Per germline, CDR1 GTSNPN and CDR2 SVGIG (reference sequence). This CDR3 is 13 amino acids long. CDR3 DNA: TGTGCCTGGATGCGACAGGCCGGCACTGAAGCTTTCTTT. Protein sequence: CAWMRQAGTEAFF.

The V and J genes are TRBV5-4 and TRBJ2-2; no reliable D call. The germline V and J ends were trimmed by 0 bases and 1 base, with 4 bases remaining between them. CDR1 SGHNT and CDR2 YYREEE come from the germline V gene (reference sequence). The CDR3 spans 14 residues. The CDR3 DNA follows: TGTGCCAGCAGCTTGGTTTGGAACACCGGGGAGCTGTTTTTT. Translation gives CASSLVWNTGELFF.

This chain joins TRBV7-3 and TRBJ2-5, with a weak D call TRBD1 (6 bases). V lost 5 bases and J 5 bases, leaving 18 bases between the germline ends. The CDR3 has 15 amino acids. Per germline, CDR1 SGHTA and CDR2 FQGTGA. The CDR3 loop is CASSPGPQGRETQYF. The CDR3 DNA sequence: TGTGCCAGCAGCCCAGGACCACAGGGTAGGGAGACCCAGTACTTC.

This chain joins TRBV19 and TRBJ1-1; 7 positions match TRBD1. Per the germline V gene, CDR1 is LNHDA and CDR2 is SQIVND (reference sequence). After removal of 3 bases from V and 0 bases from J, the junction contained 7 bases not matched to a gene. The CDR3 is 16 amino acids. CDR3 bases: TGTGCCAGTAGTATGGGACAGCAAGCCATGAACACTGAAGCTTTCTTT. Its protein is CASSMGQQAMNTEAFF.

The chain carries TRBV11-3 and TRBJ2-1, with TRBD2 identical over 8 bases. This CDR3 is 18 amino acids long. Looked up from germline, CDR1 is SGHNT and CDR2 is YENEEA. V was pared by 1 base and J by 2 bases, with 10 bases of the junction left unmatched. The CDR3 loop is CASSLGPAGGATYNEQFF. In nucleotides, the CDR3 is TGTGCCAGCAGCTTAGGCCCGGCCGGGGGGGCGACCTACAATGAGCAGTTCTTC.

In DNA, the CDR3 is TGTGCCAGCAGCTTTCTAAACGGGGAGCTGTTTTTT. This codes for CASSFLNGELFF. The rearrangement joins TRBV7-9 to TRBJ2-2; no clear D gene. This CDR3 contains 12 residues. CDR1 is SEHNR and CDR2 is FQNEAQ in the germline V gene (reference sequence). V was cut by 3 bases and J by 7 bases, with 6 bases left in between.

The CDR3 region is CASSLAPGVGNTEAFF. The CDR3 DNA sequence: TGCGCCAGCAGCTTGGCCCCAGGAGTGGGGAACACTGAAGCTTTCTTT. The V call is TRBV5-1, the J call TRBJ1-1; D is unclear. CDR3 length: 16 amino acids. In germline, CDR1 is SGHRS, CDR2 YFSETQ. Trimming took 0 bases from V and 1 from J, leaving 13 bases between them.

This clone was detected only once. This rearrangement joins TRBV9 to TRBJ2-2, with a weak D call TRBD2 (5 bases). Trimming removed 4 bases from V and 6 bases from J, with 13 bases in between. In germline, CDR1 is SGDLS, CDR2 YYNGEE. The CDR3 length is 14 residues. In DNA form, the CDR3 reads TGTGCCAGCAGCCCCCTTGGAGGACCCGGGGAGCTGTTTTTT. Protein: CASSPLGGPGELFF.

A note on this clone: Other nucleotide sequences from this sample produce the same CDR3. The DNA of the CDR3 is TGTGCCATCAGTGGAGGACTAGCGGATAATGAGCAGTTCTTC. Translated: CAISGGLADNEQFF. The chain recombines TRBV10-3 with TRBJ2-1, with 10 positions matching TRBD2. CDR3 length equals 14 residues. J lost 7 bases, V lost 4 bases, and 4 bases had no gene match. From germline, CDR1 is ENHRY and CDR2 SYGVKD.

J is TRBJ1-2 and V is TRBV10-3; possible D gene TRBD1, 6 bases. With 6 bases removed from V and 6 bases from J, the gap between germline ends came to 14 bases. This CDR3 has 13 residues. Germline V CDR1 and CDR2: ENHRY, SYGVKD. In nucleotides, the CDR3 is TGTGCCATCAGCCTTAATCGACAGGATGGCTACACCTTC. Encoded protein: CAISLNRQDGYTF.

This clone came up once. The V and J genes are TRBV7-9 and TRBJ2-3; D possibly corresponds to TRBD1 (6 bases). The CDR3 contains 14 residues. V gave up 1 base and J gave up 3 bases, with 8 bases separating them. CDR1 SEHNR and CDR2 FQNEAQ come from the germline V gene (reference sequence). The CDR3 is CASSLEGETDTQYF. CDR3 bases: TGTGCCAGCAGCTTAGAGGGGGAGACAGATACGCAGTATTTT.

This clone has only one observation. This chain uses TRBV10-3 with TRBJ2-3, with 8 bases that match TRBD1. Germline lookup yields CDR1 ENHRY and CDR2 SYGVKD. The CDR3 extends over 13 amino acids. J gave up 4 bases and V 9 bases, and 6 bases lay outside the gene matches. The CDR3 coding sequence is TGTGCCATTCAGACAGGGGCGGCAGATACGCAGTATTTT. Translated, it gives CAIQTGAADTQYF.

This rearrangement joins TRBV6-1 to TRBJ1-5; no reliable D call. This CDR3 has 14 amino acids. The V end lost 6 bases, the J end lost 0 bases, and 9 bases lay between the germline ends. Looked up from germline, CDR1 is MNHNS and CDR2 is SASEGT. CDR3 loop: CASREINSNQPQHF. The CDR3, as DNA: TGTGCCAGCAGAGAGATTAATAGCAATCAGCCCCAGCATTTT.

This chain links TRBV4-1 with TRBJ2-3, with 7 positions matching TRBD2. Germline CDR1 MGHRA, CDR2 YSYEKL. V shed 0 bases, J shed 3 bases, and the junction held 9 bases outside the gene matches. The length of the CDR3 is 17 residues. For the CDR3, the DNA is TGCGCCAGCAGCCAAGAAGCTGGCGCGGGAGTAACAGATACGCAGTATTTT. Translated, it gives CASSQEAGAGVTDTQYF.

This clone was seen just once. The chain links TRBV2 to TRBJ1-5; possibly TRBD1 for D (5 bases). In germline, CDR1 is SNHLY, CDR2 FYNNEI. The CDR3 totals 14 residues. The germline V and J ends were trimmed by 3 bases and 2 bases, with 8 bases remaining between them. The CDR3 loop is CASSDPGRNQPQHF. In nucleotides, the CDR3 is TGTGCCAGCAGTGACCCGGGACGCAATCAGCCCCAGCATTTT.

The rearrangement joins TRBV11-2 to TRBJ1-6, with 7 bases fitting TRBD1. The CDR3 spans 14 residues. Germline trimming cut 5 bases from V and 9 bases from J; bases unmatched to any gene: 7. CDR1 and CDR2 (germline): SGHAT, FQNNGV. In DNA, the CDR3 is TGTGCCAGCAGCCCCACTTCAGGGGGTTCACCCCTCCACTTT. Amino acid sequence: CASSPTSGGSPLHF.

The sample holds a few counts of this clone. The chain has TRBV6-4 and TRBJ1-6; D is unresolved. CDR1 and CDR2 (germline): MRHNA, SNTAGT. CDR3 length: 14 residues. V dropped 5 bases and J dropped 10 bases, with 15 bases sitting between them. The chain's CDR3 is CASSQDRAGSPLHF. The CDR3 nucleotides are TGTGCCAGCAGTCAGGACCGGGCAGGATCACCCCTCCACTTT.